Reported below is one T cell receptor (beta chain). Its specificity is unknown. The data were obtained in a study of OX40 agonist ivuxolimab in advanced cancers. Study-wide results and caveats: Near-lowest levels of clonal expansion characterized partial responders at 0.1-3.0 mg/kg.

Repertoires were generated with immunoSEQ multiplex PCR, while TCRdb's copy carries only in-frame clones and drops some. This sample has tens of thousands of clones; under 90% occur once, and the top ten carry under 30%. V lost 6 bases, J lost 5 bases, and 25 bases lay in between. The CDR3 consists of 17 residues. Germline lookup yields CDR1 LNHDA and CDR2 SQIVND (reference sequence). Sequencing was performed on CD4+ or CD8+ T cells sorted from blood, taken in a trial of the OX40 agonist ivuxolimab. The clonotype comes from an adult with an advanced solid tumor such as melanoma, head and neck, liver or kidney cancer. This rearrangement joins TRBV19 to TRBJ1-2; a possible D gene is TRBD1 (5 bases). Here the CDR3 reads CASRFSMGPDRLYGYTF. Here the CDR3 DNA reads TGTGCCAGTAGATTCTCAATGGGGCCCGATCGGCTATATGGCTACACCTTC.